This T cell receptor beta chain was observed in a study of T cell changes during pregnancy in multiple sclerosis. The germline V and J ends were trimmed by 2 bases and 0 bases, with 10 bases remaining between them. Germline loops: CDR1 MDHEN, CDR2 SYDVKM. This CDR3 is built from 15 residues. Assay used: immunoSEQ multiplex PCR; TCRdb lists only in-frame clones, some missing. The sample holds 65,000 to 85,000 clones; about 91% are singletons and the top ten take over 1.3%. The origin of this receptor is a female donor with multiple sclerosis, enrolled in a pregnancy study. V usage is TRBV28 and J usage is TRBJ1-1, with D hard to call. The source was peripheral blood, collected after pregnancy. The CDR3: CASSLEARMNTEAFF. The DNA of the CDR3 is TGTGCCAGCAGTTTAGAGGCCAGAATGAACACTGAAGCTTTCTTT.